This T cell receptor (beta chain) was identified in a study of molecular identifiers for immune sequencing clone quantification. TCRdb ran MiXCR on the PCR reads and lists one entry per CDR3 protein. The sample yields approximately 680,000 distinct CDR3 sequences, 25% seen once. After removal of 0 bases from V and 4 bases from J, the junction contained 7 bases not matched to a gene. Germline loops: CDR1 LGHNA, CDR2 YSLEER. The CDR3 runs to 16 residues. Sequencing input: naive CD8+ T cells from blood, with Jurkat cell RNA spiked in. Sample subset: FACS-sorted CD8+CD4-CCR7+CD45RA+ naive T cells. The clonotype comes from a human donor in good health. Some libraries in this study had Jurkat cell RNA spiked in. The chain couples TRBV4-3 to TRBJ1-1, with TRBD1 identical over 8 bases. CDR3 region: CASSQDFRTGPTEAFF. DNA for the CDR3: TGCGCCAGCAGCCAAGATTTTCGGACAGGGCCCACTGAAGCTTTCTTT.